This T cell receptor (beta chain) was found in a study of siplizumab effects on memory and regulatory T cells. Broader study findings: Unstimulated subsets were the mapping target of only a minor fraction of alloreactive clones. Roughly 75-97% of proliferating CD4+ or CD8+ clones lacked an assignable naive or memory phenotype.

After removal of 6 bases from V and 6 bases from J, the junction contained 8 bases not matched to a gene. Per germline, CDR1 SGHTA and CDR2 FQGNSA. The CDR3 runs to 13 residues. Of note for this clone: No antigen is known for it.

Using immunoSEQ multiplex PCR, the repertoire was profiled, and TCRdb retains in-frame clones only, with some absent. Among over 100,000 clones listed, roughly 95% were seen once. This receptor was obtained from a human donor in good health. Sequenced material: non-Treg CD4+ T cells sorted from blood. V is TRBV7-2 and J is TRBJ2-7; 7 nucleotides match TRBD2. CDR3 DNA: TGTGCCAGCAGACCCAGCGGGATCGCCGAGCAGTACTTC. Translating gives CASRPSGIAEQYF.